This is a list of T cell receptor beta chains from one sample in a study of patients and donors after allogeneic stem cell transplantation. Via MiXCR, TCRdb re-called the RT-PCR reads, giving one row per CDR3 protein. The sample carries about a million distinct CDR3 sequences, about a sixth recorded once. Material for sequencing was blood, either unsorted or a sorted T cell fraction (not recorded which). The source of these receptors is a human donor who was either an allogeneic HSCT recipient or a stem cell or donor lymphocyte infusion donor (not recorded which). It is not recorded whose cells these are; they may come from a transplant donor. The CDR3 runs from the conserved cysteine through the conserved F or W. The order of the fields is D gene, clone size, J gene, CDR3 length, V gene, CDR3 DNA, CDR3 protein. D genes are given only for firm matches. Clone size is shown for a subset of rows, as once, few, many or a class of expanded clone.

D: .
size: few
J: TRBJ1-2
length: 17
V: TRBV6-5
DNA: TGTGCCAGCAGTTACTCGAGGCAGAAAAGGGTCGGCTATGGCTACACCTTC
CDR3: CASSYSRQKRVGYGYTF

D: TRBD2
size: few
J: TRBJ2-1
length: 16
V: TRBV20-1
DNA: TGCAGTGCTAGGGTTCCGCGCGGACTAGTCGGGAATGAGCAGTTCTTC
CDR3: CSARVPRGLVGNEQFF

D: .
size: .
J: TRBJ2-5
length: 13
V: TRBV10-3
DNA: TGTGCCATCAGGCTCAGCCCGCGGGAGACCCAGTACTTC
CDR3: CAIRLSPRETQYF

D: .
size: .
J: TRBJ2-5
length: 12
V: TRBV2
DNA: TGTGCCAGCAGTGACTCTCTAGAGACCCAGTACTTC
CDR3: CASSDSLETQYF

D: TRBD2
size: .
J: TRBJ2-2
length: 15
V: TRBV5-1
DNA: TGCGCCAGCAGCCCTGGACTAGCGCCCACCGGGGAGCTGTTTTTT
CDR3: CASSPGLAPTGELFF

D: .
size: few
J: TRBJ2-1
length: 13
V: TRBV9
DNA: TGTGCCAGCAGCCCAGACTTCTACAATGAGCAGTTCTTC
CDR3: CASSPDFYNEQFF

D: .
size: few
J: TRBJ2-5
length: 14
V: TRBV12-3/TRBV12-4
DNA: TGTGCCAGCACCGGGGACGTAGGAAAAGAGACCCAGTACTTC
CDR3: CASTGDVGKETQYF

D: .
size: few
J: TRBJ2-3
length: 11
V: TRBV3-1
DNA: TGTGCCAGCAGCCGTGAGGGTACGCAGTATTTT
CDR3: CASSREGTQYF

D: .
size: .
J: TRBJ2-3
length: 19
V: TRBV6-5
DNA: TGTGCCAGCAGTTCCCAGACTAGTTCCTCACCCCACCTCACAGATACGCAGTATTTT
CDR3: CASSSQTSSSPHLTDTQYF

D: .
size: few
J: TRBJ2-1
length: 16
V: TRBV10-3
DNA: TGTGCCATCAGTGTGGGCGGGTTTAGCTCCTACAATGAGCAGTTCTTC
CDR3: CAISVGGFSSYNEQFF

D: TRBD1
size: .
J: TRBJ1-6
length: 15
V: TRBV12-3/TRBV12-4
DNA: TGTGCCAGTACTCCCCGGGCAGGGGGGGCGTCGGCCCTCCACTTT
CDR3: CASTPRAGGASALHF

D: TRBD1
size: .
J: TRBJ2-2
length: 16
V: TRBV5-6
DNA: TGTGCCAGCAGCATAGCCCGGGACAGAGGGTCGCCCAGGCTGTTTTTT
CDR3: CASSIARDRGSPRLFF

D: TRBD2
size: few
J: TRBJ2-3
length: 15
V: TRBV20-1
DNA: TGCAGTGCTAGTGACCGACTAGCGGGGGGGCACACGCAGTATTTT
CDR3: CSASDRLAGGHTQYF

D: TRBD1
size: few
J: TRBJ1-5
length: 15
V: TRBV5-5
DNA: TGTGCCAGCAGCTTGGAGGGGGCGGTTAGTCAGCCCCAGCATTTT
CDR3: CASSLEGAVSQPQHF

D: TRBD2
size: few
J: TRBJ2-7
length: 14
V: TRBV12-3/TRBV12-4
DNA: TGTGCCAGCACCACGACTAGCACCCCCTACGAGCAGTACTTC
CDR3: CASTTTSTPYEQYF

D: .
size: .
J: TRBJ2-7
length: 16
V: TRBV4-1
DNA: TGCGCCAGCAGCCAAGATCCGGGACGCCGTGACTACGAGCAGTACTTC
CDR3: CASSQDPGRRDYEQYF

D: .
size: .
J: TRBJ1-2
length: 15
V: TRBV24-1
DNA: TGTGCCACCAGTGCTGGGGGGCCCAGCAGCTATGGCTACACCTTC
CDR3: CATSAGGPSSYGYTF

D: TRBD1
size: .
J: TRBJ2-1
length: 19
V: TRBV27
DNA: TGTGCCAGCAGTTTATCGGGAGAAACAGGGGGGTACCTTTACAATGAGCAGTTCTTC
CDR3: CASSLSGETGGYLYNEQFF

D: .
size: .
J: TRBJ1-4
length: 14
V: TRBV25-1
DNA: TGTGCCAGCAGCTCCCGGGGCGCGGGAGAAAAACTGTTTTTT
CDR3: CASSSRGAGEKLFF

D: .
size: .
J: TRBJ2-2
length: 15
V: TRBV3-1
DNA: TGTGCCAGCAGCCAAGGTGCGGGAATGGCCGGGGAGCTGTTTTTT
CDR3: CASSQGAGMAGELFF

D: .
size: many
J: TRBJ2-1
length: 12
V: TRBV29-1
DNA: TGCAGCGTGGCTTCAGGGTATTTGAACGAGTTCTTC
CDR3: CSVASGYLNEFF

D: TRBD2
size: .
J: TRBJ2-7
length: 16
V: TRBV30
DNA: TGTGCCTGGAGTGTACTGGGGACTAGCACTGTAAACGAGCAGTACTTC
CDR3: CAWSVLGTSTVNEQYF

D: TRBD2
size: few
J: TRBJ2-3
length: 17
V: TRBV6-1
DNA: TGTGCCAGCAGAACACGTAGCGGGGGGGCGAGCACAGATACGCAGTATTTT
CDR3: CASRTRSGGASTDTQYF

D: .
size: .
J: TRBJ1-5
length: 15
V: TRBV10-3
DNA: TGTGCCATCAGTGGGGGGGTTATGGGCAATCAGCCCCAGCATTTT
CDR3: CAISGGVMGNQPQHF

D: .
size: few
J: TRBJ1-6
length: 14
V: TRBV20-1
DNA: TGCAGTGTCGCGGACGGGATACAGAATTCACCCCTCCACTTT
CDR3: CSVADGIQNSPLHF

D: TRBD1
size: many
J: TRBJ2-5
length: 15
V: TRBV12-3/TRBV12-4
DNA: TGTGCCAGCAGTCCAAGACAGGGTAGGGGAAAGACCCAGTACTTC
CDR3: CASSPRQGRGKTQYF

D: TRBD2
size: few
J: TRBJ2-1
length: 17
V: TRBV25-1
DNA: TGTGCCAGCAGTGGTAAAACCGGGACTAGCGATGGCAATGAGCAGTTCTTC
CDR3: CASSGKTGTSDGNEQFF

D: .
size: .
J: TRBJ2-3
length: 13
V: TRBV7-2
DNA: TGTGCCAGCAGCCCCGTTCACACAGATACGCAGTATTTT
CDR3: CASSPVHTDTQYF

D: TRBD2
size: few
J: TRBJ2-7
length: 17
V: TRBV4-2
DNA: TGTGCCAGCAGCCAACAGGAAGGGAGCGGGAGTCTGTACGAGCAGTACTTC
CDR3: CASSQQEGSGSLYEQYF

D: TRBD1
size: few
J: TRBJ2-5
length: 15
V: TRBV20-1
DNA: TGCAGTGCTAGAGAAGGGACAGGGGAACAAGAGACCCAGTACTTC
CDR3: CSAREGTGEQETQYF

D: TRBD2
size: .
J: TRBJ2-1
length: 14
V: TRBV29-1
DNA: TGCAGCGTTGAGAGGACTAGCGAGTTGAGTGAGCAGTTCTTC
CDR3: CSVERTSELSEQFF

D: .
size: few
J: TRBJ2-5
length: 15
V: TRBV10-3
DNA: TGTGCCATCAGTTCCGGGACGGCAATGTTAGAGACCCAGTACTTC
CDR3: CAISSGTAMLETQYF

D: .
size: .
J: TRBJ1-2
length: 15
V: TRBV5-1
DNA: TGCGCCAGCAGCCACGAAACAGGGAAAAACTATGGCTACACCTTC
CDR3: CASSHETGKNYGYTF

D: .
size: .
J: TRBJ2-2
length: 17
V: TRBV6-2/TRBV6-3
DNA: TGTGCCAGCAGTACCCCCCGATGGAGCGAGAACACCGGGGAGCTGTTTTTT
CDR3: CASSTPRWSENTGELFF

D: .
size: .
J: TRBJ2-1
length: 13
V: TRBV2
DNA: TGTGCCAGCAGTGAAGAGGTGCGGGGTGAGCAGTTCTTC
CDR3: CASSEEVRGEQFF

D: .
size: few
J: TRBJ2-6
length: 13
V: TRBV12-3/TRBV12-4
DNA: TGTGCCAGCAGTTACCCTGGGGCCAACGTCCTGACTTTC
CDR3: CASSYPGANVLTF

D: TRBD1
size: many
J: TRBJ2-1
length: 17
V: TRBV12-3/TRBV12-4
DNA: TGTGCCAGCAGTCCCGGACGCCGGGACAGAGCCTACAATGAGCAGTTCTTC
CDR3: CASSPGRRDRAYNEQFF

D: .
size: .
J: TRBJ2-2
length: 18
V: TRBV4-3
DNA: TGCGCCAGCAGCCAAGTATCGACGGGGGCCGTGAACACCGGGGAGCTGTTTTTT
CDR3: CASSQVSTGAVNTGELFF

D: .
size: few
J: TRBJ1-1
length: 14
V: TRBV6-5
DNA: TGTGCCAGCAGTTACTCATCCGAGAACACTGAAGCTTTCTTT
CDR3: CASSYSSENTEAFF

D: TRBD2
size: few
J: TRBJ2-1
length: 18
V: TRBV12-3/TRBV12-4
DNA: TGTGCCAGCAGTTTAGGGTCCCGTAGCGGGAGGGCCCTCGGGGAGCAGTTCTTC
CDR3: CASSLGSRSGRALGEQFF

D: .
size: .
J: TRBJ1-4
length: 15
V: TRBV20-1
DNA: TGCAGTGCTAGAGGCGGGGGTGCAACTAATGAAAAACTGTTTTTT
CDR3: CSARGGGATNEKLFF

D: TRBD2
size: .
J: TRBJ2-1
length: 14
V: TRBV3-1
DNA: TGTGCCAGCCGGAGGACTAGCGCGGGCAATGAGCAGTTCTTC
CDR3: CASRRTSAGNEQFF

D: .
size: .
J: TRBJ1-1
length: 14
V: TRBV5-8
DNA: TGTGCCAGCAGCAAAGGACCGGTGAACACTGAAGCTTTCTTT
CDR3: CASSKGPVNTEAFF

D: .
size: many
J: TRBJ2-7
length: 9
V: TRBV2
DNA: TGTGCCAGCAGTCCCGATCTTGTCTTC
CDR3: CASSPDLVF

D: .
size: .
J: TRBJ2-7
length: 13
V: TRBV30
DNA: TGTGCCTGGAGCGCAAACCGGGACTCCGAGCAGTACTTC
CDR3: CAWSANRDSEQYF

D: .
size: .
J: TRBJ1-2
length: 17
V: TRBV5-6
DNA: TGTGCCAGCAGCGAGAATGGCAGGCCAGTCCTCAACTATGGCTACACCTTC
CDR3: CASSENGRPVLNYGYTF

D: TRBD1
size: .
J: TRBJ2-4
length: 17
V: TRBV6-1
DNA: TGTGCCAGCAGTGATCCCCTCGGGACAGGGGCCAAAAACATTCAGTACTTC
CDR3: CASSDPLGTGAKNIQYF

D: .
size: few
J: TRBJ1-1
length: 13
V: TRBV20-1
DNA: TGCAGTGTCAAACAGGGTCTGGTCACTGAAGCTTTCTTT
CDR3: CSVKQGLVTEAFF

D: TRBD2
size: .
J: TRBJ2-7
length: 15
V: TRBV5-6
DNA: TGTGCCAGCAGCTGGGGACTAGCGGGAGTAGGCGAGCAGTACTTC
CDR3: CASSWGLAGVGEQYF

D: TRBD1
size: .
J: TRBJ1-1
length: 15
V: TRBV5-6
DNA: TGTGCCAGCAGCCGGCGGAATACAGGGGGAACTGAAGCTTTCTTT
CDR3: CASSRRNTGGTEAFF

D: .
size: .
J: TRBJ1-5
length: 17
V: TRBV6-2/TRBV6-3
DNA: TGTGCCAGCAGTTACCCCGCTGGGGAGGTAAGGTCTCAGCCCCAGCATTTT
CDR3: CASSYPAGEVRSQPQHF

D: TRBD1
size: .
J: TRBJ2-7
length: 14
V: TRBV29-1
DNA: TGCAGCGTTGGTGGCCTGGGACAGGGCCCCGAGCAGTACTTC
CDR3: CSVGGLGQGPEQYF

D: .
size: .
J: TRBJ2-7
length: 12
V: TRBV20-1
DNA: TGCAGTGCTGACGAAGGAGCCTACGAGCAGTACTTC
CDR3: CSADEGAYEQYF